Below are 7 T cell receptor beta chains sequenced from a single sample in a study of blood T cell repertoires in COVID-19. Produced via immunoSEQ multiplex PCR; TCRdb's table is partial and in-frame only. The data contain under 200,000 clones, approximately 90% of them singletons. Sequencing was done on a sample of peripheral blood. The source of these receptors is a man aged 18 to 30 with acute or convalescent COVID-19.

The rearrangement links TRBV2 to TRBJ1-5; D perhaps matches TRBD1 (5 bases). Deletions cut 3 bases from V and 6 bases from J, with 9 bases between. The germline gives CDR1 SNHLY, CDR2 FYNNEI. This CDR3 region has 13 residues. The CDR3 reads CASSERGGQPQHF. The CDR3 DNA reads TGTGCCAGCAGTGAGAGGGGAGGTCAGCCCCAGCATTTT. Full variable domain (remainder filled in from reference TRBV2 and TRBJ1-5): EPEVTQTPSHQVTQMGQEVILRCVPISNHLYFYWYRQILGQKVEFLVSFYNNEISEKSEIFDDQFSVERPDGSNFTLKIRSTKLEDSAMYFCASSERGGQPQHFGDGTRLSIL.

The J gene is TRBJ2-7, the V gene TRBV18; TRBD1 agrees at 8 bases. The V and J ends lost 3 bases and 7 bases, in that order; junction bases with no gene match: 5. Per the germline V gene, CDR1 is KGHSH and CDR2 is LQKENI. The CDR3 sequence is 13 residues long. CDR3 protein: CASSPSQGGEQYF. The CDR3 bases are TGTGCCAGCTCACCGTCACAGGGGGGTGAGCAGTACTTC. The full variable domain, rest sourced from reference TRBV18 and TRBJ2-7, is NAGVMQNPRHLVRRRGQEARLRCSPMKGHSHVYWYRQLPEEGLKFMVYLQKENIIDESGMPKERFSAEFPKEGPSILRIQQVVRGDSAAYFCASSPSQGGEQYFGPGTRLTVT.

This clone was found a few times. V and J are TRBV5-1 and TRBJ2-7, with D unresolved. CDR1 and CDR2 from the germline V gene are SGHRS and YFSETQ. The CDR3 covers 13 residues. V dropped 4 bases and J dropped 0 bases, with 8 bases sitting between them. Here the CDR3 reads CASSHSSSYEQYF. DNA for the CDR3: TGCGCCAGCAGCCACTCTAGCTCCTACGAGCAGTACTTC. The entire variable domain, with the rest obtained from reference TRBV5-1 and TRBJ2-7, is as follows: KAGVTQTPRYLIKTRGQQVTLSCSPISGHRSVSWYQQTPGQGLQFLFEYFSETQRNKGNFPGRFSGRQFSNSRSEMNVSTLELGDSALYLCASSHSSSYEQYFGPGTRLTVT.

The rearrangement links TRBV9 to TRBJ2-3, with D perhaps TRBD2 (6 bases). V was pared by 4 bases and J by 2 bases, with 17 bases between. The germline gives CDR1 SGDLS, CDR2 YYNGEE. The CDR3 loop spans 16 amino acids. In DNA form, the CDR3 reads TGTGCCAGCAGCACGCGGGGCGGGACGTTCACAGATACGCAGTATTTT. It specifies CASSTRGGTFTDTQYF.

This clone was seen a few times. J is TRBJ2-7 and V is TRBV19, with D possibly being TRBD2 (5 bases). V lost 4 bases, J lost 2 bases, and 12 bases lay in between. In germline, CDR1 is LNHDA, CDR2 SQIVND (reference sequence). The CDR3 is 14 residues long. The CDR3 DNA sequence: TGTGCCAGTAGTAAAGAGGGTGGGCCCTACGAGCAGTACTTC. Encoded protein: CASSKEGGPYEQYF.

J is TRBJ2-1 and V is TRBV2; 8 positions agree with TRBD2. This CDR3 spans 14 amino acids. Trimming at V came to 5 bases and at J to 8 bases, leaving 8 bases not matched to a gene. CDR1 is SNHLY, CDR2 FYNNEI, per germline. This CDR3 reads CASSTSGSFDEQFF. The CDR3, as DNA: TGTGCCAGCAGTACAAGCGGGAGTTTTGATGAGCAGTTCTTC.

Here the CDR3 reads CASSSQGGTEAFF. The CDR3 DNA is TGTGCCAGCAGCTCGCAGGGTGGCACTGAAGCTTTCTTT. The gene calls are TRBV7-2 and TRBJ1-1, with TRBD1 as a possible D gene (5 bases). Germline-derived CDR1 and CDR2 are SGHTA and FQGNSA. The CDR3 contains 13 residues. V was clipped by 4 bases and J by 4 bases, with 10 bases between them.